This entry lists 7 T cell receptor beta chains sequenced from one sample in a study of cytomegalovirus exposure and HLA in healthy donors. The PCR used 60 Vbeta and 13 Jbeta primers. TCRdb keeps only in-frame clones here, not all; method: immunoSEQ multiplex PCR. The sample contains around 130,000 clones, about 85% of which appear only once. The sequencing input was PBMCs. These receptors all stem from a boy between 5 and 17 years old in good health and CMV-seronegative.

The CDR3 DNA reads TGTGCCAGCAGCATCGAGCCGGGGTGGGATGAAAAACTGTTTTTT. Its translation is CASSIEPGWDEKLFF. The gene calls are TRBV7-8 and TRBJ1-4; D call uncertain. The germline CDR1 and CDR2 sequences are SGHVS and FQNEAQ. V was clipped by 5 bases and J by 6 bases, with 16 bases between them. This CDR3 has 15 amino acids.

The CDR3 sequence: CASSLIEEQYF. CDR3 nucleotides: TGTGCCAGCAGCTTGATAGAGGAACAGTACTTC. The V and J genes are TRBV5-6 and TRBJ2-4; D unresolved. CDR3 size: 11 residues. CDR1 and CDR2 from the germline V gene are SGHDT and YYEEEE. Trimming removed 1 base from V and 13 bases from J, with 9 bases in between.

The chain has TRBV7-9 and TRBJ2-1, with 11 bases that match TRBD2. Germline V gives CDR1 SEHNR, CDR2 FQNEAQ (reference sequence). This CDR3 comprises 16 residues. J was trimmed by 4 bases and V by 5 bases; bases with no gene match: 7. The CDR3 here is CASSLTSGGLYNEQFF. The CDR3 DNA reads as TGTGCCAGCAGCCTCACTAGCGGGGGACTGTACAATGAGCAGTTCTTC. Supplemented by reference TRBV7-9 and TRBJ2-1, the full variable domain reads DTGVSQNPRHKITKRGQNVTFRCDPISEHNRLYWYRQTLGQGPEFLTYFQNEAQLEKSRLLSDRFSAERPKGSFSTLEIQRTEQGDSAMYLCASSLTSGGLYNEQFFGPGTRLTVL.

CDR3 sequence reads: CAWSVAGPNYGYTF. In nucleotides, the CDR3 is TGTGCCTGGAGTGTCGCAGGGCCTAACTATGGCTACACCTTC. The chain combines TRBV30 with TRBJ1-2; D perhaps matches TRBD1 (5 bases). The CDR3 is made up of 14 amino acids. The ends were cut back, 0 bases at V and 0 bases at J, with 8 bases in the middle. The V gene's germline CDR1 is GTSNPN and CDR2 SVGIG (reference sequence). The full variable domain, completed using reference TRBV30 and TRBJ1-2, is SQTIHQWPATLVQPVGSPLSLECTVEGTSNPNLYWYRQAAGRGLQLLFYSVGIGQISSEVPQNLSASRPQDRQFILSSKKLLLSDSGFYLCAWSVAGPNYGYTFGSGTRLTVV.

The table lists this clone with a count of one. V gene TRBV7-9 combines with J gene TRBJ2-3; a weak D match, TRBD2 (5 bases). Trimming pared 2 bases from V and 3 bases from J, leaving 9 bases between. This CDR3 has 14 residues. CDR1 is SEHNR, CDR2 FQNEAQ, per germline (reference sequence). Written as DNA, the CDR3 is TGTGCCAGCAGCTTAAGCGGCACAACAGATACGCAGTATTTT. Protein product: CASSLSGTTDTQYF.

This clone was counted a few times. V and J are TRBV4-3 and TRBJ1-5, with D uncertain. Germline assignment: CDR1 LGHNA and CDR2 YSLEER. V lost 1 base, J lost 3 bases, and 7 bases lay in between. The CDR3 has 14 amino acids. The CDR3 here is CASSQVLYNQPQHF. The CDR3 region has the DNA TGCGCCAGCAGCCAAGTACTTTACAATCAGCCCCAGCATTTT.

The chain employs TRBV5-4 and TRBJ2-5; D perhaps matches TRBD1 (5 bases). The CDR3 is 14 amino acids. V was trimmed by 2 bases and J by 0 bases, leaving 8 bases between them. CDR1 and CDR2 from the germline V gene are SGHNT and YYREEE (reference sequence). CDR3 nucleotides: TGTGCCAGCAGCTTAGACAGCTACCAAGAGACCCAGTACTTC. It translates to CASSLDSYQETQYF.